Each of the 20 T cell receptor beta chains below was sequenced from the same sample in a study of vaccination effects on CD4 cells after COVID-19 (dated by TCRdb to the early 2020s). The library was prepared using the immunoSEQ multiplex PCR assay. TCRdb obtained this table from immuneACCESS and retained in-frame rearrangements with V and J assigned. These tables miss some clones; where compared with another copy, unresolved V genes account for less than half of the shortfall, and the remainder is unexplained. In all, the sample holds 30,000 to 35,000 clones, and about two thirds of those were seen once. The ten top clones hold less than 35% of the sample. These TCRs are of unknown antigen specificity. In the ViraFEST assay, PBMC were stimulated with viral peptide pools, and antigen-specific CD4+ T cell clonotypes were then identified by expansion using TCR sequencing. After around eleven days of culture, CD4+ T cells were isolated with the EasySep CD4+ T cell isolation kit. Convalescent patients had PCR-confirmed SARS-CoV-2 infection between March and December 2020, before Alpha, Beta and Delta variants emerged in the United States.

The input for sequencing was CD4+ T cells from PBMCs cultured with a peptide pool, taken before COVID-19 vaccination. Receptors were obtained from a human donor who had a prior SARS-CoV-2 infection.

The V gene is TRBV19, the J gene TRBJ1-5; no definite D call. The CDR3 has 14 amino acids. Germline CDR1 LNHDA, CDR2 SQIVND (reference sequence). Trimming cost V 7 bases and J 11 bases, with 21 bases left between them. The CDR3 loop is CASTDRGMESAQHF. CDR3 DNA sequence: TGTGCCAGTACTGACCGTGGGATGGAGTCAGCCCAGCATTTT.

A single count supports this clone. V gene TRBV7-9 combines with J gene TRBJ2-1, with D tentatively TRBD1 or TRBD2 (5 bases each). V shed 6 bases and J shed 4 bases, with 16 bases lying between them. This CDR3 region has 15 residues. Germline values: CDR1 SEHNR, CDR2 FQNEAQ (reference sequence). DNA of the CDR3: TGTGCCAGCAGTGAATGGGGGTCTGGTTACAATGAGCAGTTCTTC. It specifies CASSEWGSGYNEQFF. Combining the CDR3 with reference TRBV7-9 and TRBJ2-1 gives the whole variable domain DTGVSQNPRHKITKRGQNVTFRCDPISEHNRLYWYRQTLGQGPEFLTYFQNEAQLEKSRLLSDRFSAERPKGSFSTLEIQRTEQGDSAMYLCASSEWGSGYNEQFFGPGTRLTVL.

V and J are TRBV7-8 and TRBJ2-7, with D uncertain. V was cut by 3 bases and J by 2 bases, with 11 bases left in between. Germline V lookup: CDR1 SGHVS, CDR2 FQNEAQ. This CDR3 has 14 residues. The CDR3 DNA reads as TGTGCCAGCAGCTTGGTCCCTGGGGCCTACGAGCAGTACTTC. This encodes CASSLVPGAYEQYF.

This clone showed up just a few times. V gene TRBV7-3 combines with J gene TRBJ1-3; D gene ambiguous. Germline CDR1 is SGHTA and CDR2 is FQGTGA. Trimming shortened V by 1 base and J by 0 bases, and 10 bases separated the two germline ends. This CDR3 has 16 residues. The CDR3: CASSLNGVGSGNTIYF. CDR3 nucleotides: TGTGCCAGCAGCTTAAACGGGGTAGGCTCTGGAAACACCATATATTTT.

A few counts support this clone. The DNA for the CDR3 is TGTGCCAGCAGCTTCAGACAGGGGGCTAATGAAAAACTGTTTTTT. It encodes CASSFRQGANEKLFF. This sequence joins TRBV5-5 and TRBJ1-4; 9 positions agree with TRBD1. CDR1 and CDR2 from the germline V gene are SGHKS and YYEKEE (reference sequence). The CDR3 runs 15 residues. The V and J ends lost 2 bases and 3 bases, in that order; junction bases with no gene match: 2.

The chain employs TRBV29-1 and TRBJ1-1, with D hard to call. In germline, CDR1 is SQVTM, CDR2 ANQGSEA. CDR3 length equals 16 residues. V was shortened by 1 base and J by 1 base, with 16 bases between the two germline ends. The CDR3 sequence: CSVEARLRTENTEAFF. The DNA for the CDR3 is TGCAGCGTTGAAGCCCGACTAAGGACGGAGAACACTGAAGCTTTCTTT.

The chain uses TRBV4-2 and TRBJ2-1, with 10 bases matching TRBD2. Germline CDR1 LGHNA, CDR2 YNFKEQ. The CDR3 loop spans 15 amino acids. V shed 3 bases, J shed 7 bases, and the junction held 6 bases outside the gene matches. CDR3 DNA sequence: TGTGCCAGCAGCCAGGTGTCTAGCGGGAGTAATGAGCAGTTCTTC. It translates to CASSQVSSGSNEQFF.

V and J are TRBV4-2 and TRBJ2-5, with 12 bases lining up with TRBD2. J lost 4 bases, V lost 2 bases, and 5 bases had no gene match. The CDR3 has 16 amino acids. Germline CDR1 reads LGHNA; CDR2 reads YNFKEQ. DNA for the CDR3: TGTGCCAGCAGCCAAACGACTAGCGGGAGTGGAGAGACCCAGTACTTC. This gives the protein CASSQTTSGSGETQYF.

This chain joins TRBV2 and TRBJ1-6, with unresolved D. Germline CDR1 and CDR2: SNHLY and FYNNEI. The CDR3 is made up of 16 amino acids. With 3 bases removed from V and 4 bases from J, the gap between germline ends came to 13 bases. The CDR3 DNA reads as TGTGCCAGCAGTGAGCGGGAAATTGGGTATAATTCACCCCTCCACTTT. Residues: CASSEREIGYNSPLHF.

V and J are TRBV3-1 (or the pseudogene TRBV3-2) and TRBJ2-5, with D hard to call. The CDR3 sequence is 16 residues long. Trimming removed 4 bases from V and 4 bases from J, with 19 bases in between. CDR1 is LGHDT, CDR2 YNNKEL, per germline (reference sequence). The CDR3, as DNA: TGTGCCAGCAGCCCTAGACATCCTAGGATTGGAGAGACCCAGTACTTC. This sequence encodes CASSPRHPRIGETQYF.

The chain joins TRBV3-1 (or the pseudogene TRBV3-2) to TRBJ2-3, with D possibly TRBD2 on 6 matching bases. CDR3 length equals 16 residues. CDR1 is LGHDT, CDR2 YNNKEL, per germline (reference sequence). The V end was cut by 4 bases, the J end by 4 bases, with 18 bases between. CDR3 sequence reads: CASSPRRGRVADTQYF. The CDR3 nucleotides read TGTGCCAGCAGCCCCAGACGGGGGAGAGTAGCAGATACGCAGTATTTT.

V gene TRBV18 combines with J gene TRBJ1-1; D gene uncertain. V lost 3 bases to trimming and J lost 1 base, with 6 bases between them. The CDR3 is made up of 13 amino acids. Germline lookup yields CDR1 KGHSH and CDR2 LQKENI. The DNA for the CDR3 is TGTGCCAGCTCACCCCAACCGAACACTGAAGCTTTCTTT. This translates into CASSPQPNTEAFF.

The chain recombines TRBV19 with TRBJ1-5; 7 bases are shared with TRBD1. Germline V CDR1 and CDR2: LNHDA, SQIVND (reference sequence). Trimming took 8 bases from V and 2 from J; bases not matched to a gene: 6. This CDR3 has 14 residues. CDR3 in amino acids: CASGRQGGNQPQHF. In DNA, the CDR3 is TGTGCCAGTGGCCGGCAGGGGGGCAATCAGCCCCAGCATTTT.

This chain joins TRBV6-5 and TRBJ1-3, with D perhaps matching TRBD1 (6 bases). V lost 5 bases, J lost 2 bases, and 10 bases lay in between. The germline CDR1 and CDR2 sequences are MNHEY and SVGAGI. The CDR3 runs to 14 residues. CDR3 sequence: CASSTGWAGNTIYF. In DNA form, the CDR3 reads TGTGCCAGCAGTACAGGGTGGGCTGGAAACACCATATATTTT.

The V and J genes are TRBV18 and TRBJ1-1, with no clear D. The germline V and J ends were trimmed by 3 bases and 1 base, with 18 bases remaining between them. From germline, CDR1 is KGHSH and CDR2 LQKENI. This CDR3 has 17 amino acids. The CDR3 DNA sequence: TGTGCCAGCTCACCGCGGCTCAATAAATTAAAGAACACTGAAGCTTTCTTT. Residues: CASSPRLNKLKNTEAFF.

CDR3 protein: CATSSDRSNTEAFF. Written as DNA, the CDR3 is TGTGCCACCAGTTCGGACAGATCGAACACTGAAGCTTTCTTT. The V gene is TRBV24-1, the J gene TRBJ1-1; TRBD1 might be the D (6 bases). The CDR3 sequence is 14 residues long. V shed 6 bases and J shed 1 base, with 11 bases lying between them. The germline V gene encodes CDR1 KGHDR and CDR2 SFDVKD.

The CDR3 is CASGHQANEKLFF. CDR3 sequence (DNA): TGTGCCAGCGGCCATCAGGCTAATGAAAAACTGTTTTTT. This chain uses TRBV12-3 or TRBV12-4 with TRBJ1-4; D is undetermined. V was pared by 8 bases and J by 3 bases, with 10 bases between. This CDR3 region has 13 residues.

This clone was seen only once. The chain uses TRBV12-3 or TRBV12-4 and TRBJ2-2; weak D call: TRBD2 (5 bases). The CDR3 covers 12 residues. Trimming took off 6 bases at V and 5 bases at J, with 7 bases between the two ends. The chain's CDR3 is CASSRGTGELFF. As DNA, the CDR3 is TGTGCCAGCAGCCGCGGGACCGGGGAGCTGTTTTTT.

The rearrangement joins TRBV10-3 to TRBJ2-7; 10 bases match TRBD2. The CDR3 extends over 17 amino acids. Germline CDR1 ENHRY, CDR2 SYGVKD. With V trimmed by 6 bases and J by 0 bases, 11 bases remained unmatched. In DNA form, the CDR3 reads TGTGCCATCAGGACCCACATGACTAGCGGGCACTCCTACGAGCAGTACTTC. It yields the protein CAIRTHMTSGHSYEQYF.

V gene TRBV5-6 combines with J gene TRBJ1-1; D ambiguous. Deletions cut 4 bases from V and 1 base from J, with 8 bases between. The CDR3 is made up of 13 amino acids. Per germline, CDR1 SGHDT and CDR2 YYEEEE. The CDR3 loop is CASSRRGNTEAFF. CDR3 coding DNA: TGTGCCAGCAGCAGACGGGGGAACACTGAAGCTTTCTTT.